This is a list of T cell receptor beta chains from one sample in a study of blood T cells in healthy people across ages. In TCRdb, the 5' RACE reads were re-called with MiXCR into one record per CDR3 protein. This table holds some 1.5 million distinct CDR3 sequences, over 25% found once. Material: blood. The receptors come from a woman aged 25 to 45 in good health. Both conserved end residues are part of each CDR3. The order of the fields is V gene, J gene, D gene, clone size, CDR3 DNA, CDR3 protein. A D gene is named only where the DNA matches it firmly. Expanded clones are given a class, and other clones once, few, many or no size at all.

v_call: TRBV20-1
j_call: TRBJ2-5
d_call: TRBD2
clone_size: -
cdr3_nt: TGCAGTGCTAGACCCTTCTCTCTAGCGGACCAAGAGACCCAGTACTTC
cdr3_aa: CSARPFSLADQETQYF

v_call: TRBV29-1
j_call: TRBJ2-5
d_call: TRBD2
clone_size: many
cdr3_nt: TGCAGCGGGGTAGCGGGAGTTGGGGAGACCCAGTACTTC
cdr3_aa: CSGVAGVGETQYF

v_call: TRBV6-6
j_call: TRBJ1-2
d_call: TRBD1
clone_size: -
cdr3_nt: TGTGCCAGCAGTATACTCGATTCCGGACAGGGCTATGGCTACACCTTC
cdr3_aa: CASSILDSGQGYGYTF

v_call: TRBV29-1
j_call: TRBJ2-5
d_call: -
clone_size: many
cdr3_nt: TGCAGCGTTTATAGCGGTCTGAAGACCCAGTACTTC
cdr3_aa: CSVYSGLKTQYF

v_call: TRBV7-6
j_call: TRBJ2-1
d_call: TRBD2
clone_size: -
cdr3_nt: TGTGCCAGCAGCTTAGCAGAAGCGGGAGCGACTTTGAAGCAGTTCTTC
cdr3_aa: CASSLAEAGATLKQFF

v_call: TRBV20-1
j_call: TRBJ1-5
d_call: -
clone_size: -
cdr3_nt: TGCAGTGCTAGAACCACTGGGGGCAATCAGCCCCAGCATTTT
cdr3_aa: CSARTTGGNQPQHF

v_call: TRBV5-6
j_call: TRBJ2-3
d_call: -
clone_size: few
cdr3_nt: TGTGCCAGCAGCTTGGCCAGGGAGGGCACAGATACGCAGTATTTT
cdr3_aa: CASSLAREGTDTQYF

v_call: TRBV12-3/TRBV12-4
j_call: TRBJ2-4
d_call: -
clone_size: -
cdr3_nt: TGTGCCAGCAGTCCCTCCCGAATTTACAATGAGCAGTACTTC
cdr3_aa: CASSPSRIYNEQYF

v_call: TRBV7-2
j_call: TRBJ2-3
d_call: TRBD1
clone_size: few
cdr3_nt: TGTGCCAGCAGTTTAAGGACAGGCCCTCGTGATACGCAGTATTTT
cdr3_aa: CASSLRTGPRDTQYF

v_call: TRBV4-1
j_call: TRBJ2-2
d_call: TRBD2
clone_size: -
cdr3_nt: TGCGCCAGCAGCGCACCTAGCGGCGGTAGCACCGGGGAGCTGTTTTTT
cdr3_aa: CASSAPSGGSTGELFF

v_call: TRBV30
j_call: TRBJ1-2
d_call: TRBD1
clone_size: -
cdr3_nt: TGTGCCTGGAGTGTACTCTACCGGGACAGGGCTGGCTACACCTTC
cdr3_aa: CAWSVLYRDRAGYTF

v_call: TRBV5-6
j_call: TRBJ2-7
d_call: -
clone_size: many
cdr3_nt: TGTGCCAGCCGAGGGTCAGGGCGATCCTACGAGCAGTACTTC
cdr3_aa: CASRGSGRSYEQYF

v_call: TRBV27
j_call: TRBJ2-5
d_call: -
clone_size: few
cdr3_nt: TGTGCCAGCAGTTCATATCAGGGGGGCGAGACCCAGTACTTC
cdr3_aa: CASSSYQGGETQYF

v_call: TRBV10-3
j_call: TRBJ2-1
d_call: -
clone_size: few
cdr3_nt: TGTGCCATCAGTGTAACGCCCTACAATGAGCAGTTCTTC
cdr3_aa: CAISVTPYNEQFF

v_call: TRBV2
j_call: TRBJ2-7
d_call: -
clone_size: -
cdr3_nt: TGTGCCAGCCGCTATGAAGGGTCCGAGCAGTACTTC
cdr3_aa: CASRYEGSEQYF

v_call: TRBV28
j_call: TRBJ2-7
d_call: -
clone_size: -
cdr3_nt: TGTGCCAGCAGTTCTAGTTTTGTCTACGAGCAGTACTTC
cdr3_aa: CASSSSFVYEQYF

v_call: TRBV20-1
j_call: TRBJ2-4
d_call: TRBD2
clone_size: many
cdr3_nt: TGCAGTGCTCTAGCGGGAGACATGGGGAGGGACATTCAGTACTTC
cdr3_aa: CSALAGDMGRDIQYF

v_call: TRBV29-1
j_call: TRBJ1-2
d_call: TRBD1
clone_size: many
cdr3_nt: TGCAGCGGCGGACAGGGGGCTAGCGATGGCTACACCTTC
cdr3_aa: CSGGQGASDGYTF

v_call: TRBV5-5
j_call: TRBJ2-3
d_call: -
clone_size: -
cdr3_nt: TGTGCCAGCACCCCCCTCTCGGGTAGCACAGATACGCAGTATTTT
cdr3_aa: CASTPLSGSTDTQYF

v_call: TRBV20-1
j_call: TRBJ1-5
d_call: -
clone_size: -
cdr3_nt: TGCAGTGCTAGAGAGAGGAGGGGCAATCAGCCCCAGCATTTT
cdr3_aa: CSARERRGNQPQHF

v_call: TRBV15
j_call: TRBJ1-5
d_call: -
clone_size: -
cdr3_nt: TGTGCCACCAGCAGAGGGTGGGGATCGGGATCTCAGCCCCAGCATTTT
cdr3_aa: CATSRGWGSGSQPQHF

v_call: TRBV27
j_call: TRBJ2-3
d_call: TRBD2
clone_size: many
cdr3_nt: TGTGCCAGCAGTGTATATAGCGGGGGACCCACAGATACGCAGTATTTT
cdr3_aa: CASSVYSGGPTDTQYF

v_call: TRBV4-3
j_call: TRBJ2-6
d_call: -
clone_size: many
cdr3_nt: TGCGCCAGCAGCCAAGATTTTATTGGGGGGAGCTCTGGGGCCAACGTCCTGACTTTC
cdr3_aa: CASSQDFIGGSSGANVLTF

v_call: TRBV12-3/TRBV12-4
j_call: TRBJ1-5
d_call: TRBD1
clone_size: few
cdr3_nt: TGTGCCAGCAGTTCCCCGGGACAGGGGATAAGCAATCAGCCCCAGCATTTT
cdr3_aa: CASSSPGQGISNQPQHF

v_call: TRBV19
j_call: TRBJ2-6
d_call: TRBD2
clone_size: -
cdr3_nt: TGTGCCAGTAGTATTAGCGGGCAGACCTCTGGGGCCAACGTCCTGACTTTC
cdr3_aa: CASSISGQTSGANVLTF

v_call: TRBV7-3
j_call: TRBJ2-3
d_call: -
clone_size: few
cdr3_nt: TGTGCCAGCAGCCCTGGGGGGTCCCCAGATACGCAGTATTTT
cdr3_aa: CASSPGGSPDTQYF

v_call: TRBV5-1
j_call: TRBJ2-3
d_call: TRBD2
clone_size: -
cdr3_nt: TGCGCCAGCAGCTTGGTTGCGGGGGGGCGTCAAGGCACAGATATGCAGTATTTT
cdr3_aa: CASSLVAGGRQGTDMQYF

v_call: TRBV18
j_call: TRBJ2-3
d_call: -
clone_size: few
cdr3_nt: TGTGCCTCACCGAGTGATACGCAGTATTTT
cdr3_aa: CASPSDTQYF

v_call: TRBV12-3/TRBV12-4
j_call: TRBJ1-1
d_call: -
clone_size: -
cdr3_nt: TGTGCCAGCAGTTCCGCGTGGGGGACTGAAGCTTTCTTT
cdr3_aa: CASSSAWGTEAFF